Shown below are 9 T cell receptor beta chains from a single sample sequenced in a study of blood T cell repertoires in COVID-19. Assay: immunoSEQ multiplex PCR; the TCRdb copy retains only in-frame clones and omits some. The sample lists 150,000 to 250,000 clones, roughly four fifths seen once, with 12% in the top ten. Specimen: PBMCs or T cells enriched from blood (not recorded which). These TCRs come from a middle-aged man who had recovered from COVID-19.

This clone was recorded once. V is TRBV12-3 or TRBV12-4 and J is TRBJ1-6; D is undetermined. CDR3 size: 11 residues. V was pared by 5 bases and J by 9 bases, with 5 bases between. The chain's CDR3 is CASSAGSPLHF. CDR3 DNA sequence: TGTGCCAGCAGTGCGGGTTCACCCCTCCACTTT.

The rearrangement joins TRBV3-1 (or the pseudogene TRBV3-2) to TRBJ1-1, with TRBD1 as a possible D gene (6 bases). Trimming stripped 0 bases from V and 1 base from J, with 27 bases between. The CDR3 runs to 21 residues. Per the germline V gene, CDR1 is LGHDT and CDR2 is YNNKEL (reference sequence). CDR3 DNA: TGTGCCAGCAGCCAAGATACCACTTTGGGCGGGGGGCCACACGGGAACACTGAAGCTTTCTTT. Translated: CASSQDTTLGGGPHGNTEAFF.

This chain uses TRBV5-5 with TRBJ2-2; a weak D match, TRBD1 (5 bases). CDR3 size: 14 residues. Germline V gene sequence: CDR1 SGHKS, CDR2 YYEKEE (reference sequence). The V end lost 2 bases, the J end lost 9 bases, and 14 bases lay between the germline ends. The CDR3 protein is CASSLGVRSRELFF. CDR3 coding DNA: TGTGCCAGCAGCTTAGGGGTTCGGAGCCGGGAGCTGTTTTTT.

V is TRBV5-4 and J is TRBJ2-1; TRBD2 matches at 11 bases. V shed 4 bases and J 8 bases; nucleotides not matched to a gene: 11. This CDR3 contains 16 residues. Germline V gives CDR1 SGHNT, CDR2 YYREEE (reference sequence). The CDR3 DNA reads TGTGCCAGCAGCCAAATGCTAGCGGGAGGTTCGGATGAGCAGTTCTTC. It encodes CASSQMLAGGSDEQFF.

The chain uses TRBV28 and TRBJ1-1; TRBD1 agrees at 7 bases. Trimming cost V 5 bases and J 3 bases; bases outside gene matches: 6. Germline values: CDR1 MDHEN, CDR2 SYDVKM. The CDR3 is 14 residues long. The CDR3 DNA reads TGTGCCAGCAGTGGACCTACAGGGGACACTGAAGCTTTCTTT. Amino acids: CASSGPTGDTEAFF.

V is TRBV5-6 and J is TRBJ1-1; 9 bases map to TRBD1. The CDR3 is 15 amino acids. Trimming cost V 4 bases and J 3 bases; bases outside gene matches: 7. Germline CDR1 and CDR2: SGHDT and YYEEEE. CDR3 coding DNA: TGTGCCAGCAGCGCCGGGACAGGGAGTTACACTGAAGCTTTCTTT. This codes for CASSAGTGSYTEAFF.

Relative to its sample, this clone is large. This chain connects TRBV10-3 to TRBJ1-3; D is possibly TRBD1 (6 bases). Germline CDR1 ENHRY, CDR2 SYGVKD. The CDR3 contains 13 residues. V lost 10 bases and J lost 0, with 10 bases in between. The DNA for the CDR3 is TGTGCCAATAGGGACAACTCTGGAAACACCATATATTTT. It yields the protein CANRDNSGNTIYF.

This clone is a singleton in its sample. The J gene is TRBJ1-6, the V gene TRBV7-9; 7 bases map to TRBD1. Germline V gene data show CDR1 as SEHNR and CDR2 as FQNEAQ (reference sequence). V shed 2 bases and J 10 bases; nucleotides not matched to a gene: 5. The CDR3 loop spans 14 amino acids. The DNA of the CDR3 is TGTGCCAGCAGCTTATTAGGGGGCCAGTCACCCCTCCACTTT. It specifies CASSLLGGQSPLHF.

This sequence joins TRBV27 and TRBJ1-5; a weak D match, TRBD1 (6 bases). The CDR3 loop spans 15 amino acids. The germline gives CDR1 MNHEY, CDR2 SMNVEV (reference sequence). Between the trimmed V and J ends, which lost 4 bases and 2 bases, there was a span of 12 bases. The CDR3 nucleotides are TGTGCCAGCAGTTCGGGGGGCGCGGGCAATCAGCCCCAGCATTTT. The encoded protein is CASSSGGAGNQPQHF.